Following are 20 T cell receptor beta chains from one sample sequenced in a study of circulating tumor DNA in untreated peripheral T-cell lymphoma. Generated by immunoSEQ multiplex PCR, the TCRdb table keeps only in-frame clones and is missing some. The table lists 110 or so clones, about 84% of them singletons. Sequencing was done on a sample of tumor tissue. The receptors here all came from a human donor with peripheral T-cell lymphoma.

This clone has a single count. The chain uses TRBV1 and TRBJ1-2. TRBV1 is given as a pseudogene. This CDR3 is 15 amino acids long. CDR3 protein: CASSQDTRWRYGYTF. In DNA form, the CDR3 reads TGCGCCAGCAGCCAAGATACGAGGTGGCGGTATGGCTACACCTTC.

This rearrangement joins TRBV14 to TRBJ1-2; D perhaps matches TRBD1 (5 bases). The germline V gene has CDR1 SGHDN and CDR2 FVKESK. The length of the CDR3 is 14 residues. V dropped 4 bases and J dropped 1 base, with 10 bases sitting between them. The CDR3 DNA follows: TGTGCCAGCAGCCCGGGACTTATTAACTATGGCTACACCTTC. This translates into CASSPGLINYGYTF.

V and J are TRBV19 and TRBJ1-5; D remains ambiguous. The V end lost 0 bases, the J end lost 6 bases, and 12 bases lay between the germline ends. This CDR3 has 15 residues. CDR1 and CDR2 (germline): LNHDA, SQIVND (reference sequence). The CDR3 DNA reads as TGTGCCAGTAGTATAGATGTAGGGTACGGTCAGCCCCAGCATTTT. Its translation: CASSIDVGYGQPQHF.

The chain has TRBV28 and TRBJ2-5, with a weak D call TRBD2 (6 bases). The length of the CDR3 is 17 residues. The V and J ends lost 2 bases and 3 bases respectively, with 19 bases between them. CDR1 is MDHEN and CDR2 is SYDVKM in the germline V gene. The CDR3 is CASSLRDSRGFKETQYF. The CDR3 DNA reads as TGTGCCAGCAGTTTAAGGGACTCGAGGGGCTTTAAAGAGACCCAGTACTTC.

The table lists this clone with a count of one. The chain joins TRBV10-3 to TRBJ2-3; D gene ambiguous. Germline V gives CDR1 ENHRY, CDR2 SYGVKD. The CDR3 sequence is 14 residues long. Trimming pared 0 bases from V and 4 bases from J, leaving 8 bases between. CDR3 DNA sequence: TGTGCCATCAGTGAGTCGTCAGAGGCAGATACGCAGTATTTT. It specifies CAISESSEADTQYF.

This clone was picked up a small number of times. A read error may account for a junction end that differs from germline. The chain carries TRBV6-8 and TRBJ1-4; 9 nucleotides match TRBD1. Germline V gene data show CDR1 as MNHGY and CDR2 as SAAAGT. The CDR3 contains 17 residues. CDR3 coding DNA: TGTGCCAGGTACCGGGACAGGGAGGGGGCAACTAATGAAAAATTGTTTTTT. Translation: CARYRDREGATNEKLFF.

This clone was picked up a small number of times. This rearrangement joins TRBV11-3 to TRBJ2-1; TRBD1 or TRBD2 may be the D gene (5 bases each). Germline loops: CDR1 SGHNT, CDR2 YENEEA. The CDR3 covers 14 residues. Trimming removed 3 bases at V and 6 bases at J, with 12 bases between. This CDR3 reads CASSLGPPGNEQFF. The CDR3, as DNA: TGTGCCAGCAGCTTGGGACCGCCGGGCAATGAGCAGTTCTTC.

This chain joins TRBV6-8 and TRBJ2-5; D ambiguous. This CDR3 has 14 residues. Per the germline V gene, CDR1 is MNHGY and CDR2 is SAAAGT. Trimming cost V 0 bases and J 2 bases, with 7 bases left between them. CDR3 nucleotides: TGTGCCAGCAGTTACTCACGGAGACAAGAGACCCAGTACTTC. Its translation: CASSYSRRQETQYF.

The chain recombines TRBV19 with TRBJ2-3; D is ambiguous. The germline gives CDR1 LNHDA, CDR2 SQIVND (reference sequence). With 6 bases removed from V and 1 base from J, the gap between germline ends came to 11 bases. This CDR3 region has 14 residues. CDR3 coding DNA: TGTGCCAGTAGGGCTTACAGCGGCACAGATACGCAGTATTTT. Translated: CASRAYSGTDTQYF. Complete variable domain (other parts from reference TRBV19 and TRBJ2-3): DGGITQSPKYLFRKEGQNVTLSCEQNLNHDAMYWYRQDPGQGLRLIYYSQIVNDFQKGDIAEGYSVSREKKESFPLTVTSAQKNPTAFYLCASRAYSGTDTQYFGPGTRLTVL.

This chain uses TRBV6-4 with TRBJ1-1, with no clear D. Per germline, CDR1 MRHNA and CDR2 SNTAGT. V dropped 7 bases and J dropped 1 base, with 4 bases sitting between them. The CDR3 runs 11 residues. The DNA for the CDR3 is TGTGCCAGCACCACGAACACTGAAGCTTTCTTT. Translation gives CASTTNTEAFF.

The rearrangement joins TRBV19 to TRBJ2-7; the match to TRBD1 covers 7 bases. This CDR3 contains 12 residues. Germline-derived CDR1 and CDR2 are LNHDA and SQIVND (reference sequence). V gave up 7 bases and J gave up 6 bases; unmatched junction bases: 6. CDR3 loop: CASTATGTEQYF. The CDR3 coding sequence is TGTGCCAGTACTGCGACAGGGACCGAGCAGTACTTC.

The chain employs TRBV23-1 and TRBJ1-2; 7 bases agree with TRBD1. TRBV23-1 is assigned to the ORF class and has an uncertain function. The CDR3 is 13 residues long. V shed 6 bases and J 8 bases; nucleotides not matched to a gene: 9. In DNA, the CDR3 is TGCGCCAGCAGACCAGGGGGTGAAGAGGGCTACACCTTC. Its translation is CASRPGGEEGYTF.

The CDR3 reads CASSGLTGAYGYTF. For the CDR3, the DNA is TGTGCCAGCAGTGGTTTGACAGGGGCATATGGCTACACCTTC. The rearrangement links TRBV6-8 to TRBJ1-2, with 8 positions matching TRBD1. With 5 bases clipped from V and 5 bases from J, the junction kept 7 bases outside the gene matches. CDR3 size: 14 residues. The germline gives CDR1 MNHGY, CDR2 SAAAGT.

The chain has TRBV5-1 and TRBJ1-3; 10 positions agree with TRBD1. Germline CDR1 SGHRS, CDR2 YFSETQ. V dropped 5 bases and J dropped 0; count of bases not matched to a gene: 11. This CDR3 has 18 amino acids. Written as DNA, the CDR3 is TGCGCCAGCAGTAGGTTCCCGGGACAGGGGACCTCTGGAAACACCATATATTTT. This encodes CASSRFPGQGTSGNTIYF.

As regards this clone: Sequence at one end of the junction differs from germline and may be a read error. The J gene is TRBJ1-3, the V gene TRBV6-8; D may be TRBD1 (5 bases). This CDR3 has 15 amino acids. Germline V gives CDR1 MNHGY, CDR2 SAAAGT. CDR3 loop: CANSLVRALGNTIYF. DNA of the CDR3: TGTGCCAACAGTTTAGTCAGGGCGCTCGGAAACACCATATATTTT.

A word on this clone: Relative to the germline gene, one junction end is altered; a read error may explain this. J is TRBJ1-1 and V is TRBV30; D remains unclear. The CDR3 length is 11 residues. Germline assignment: CDR1 GTSNPN and CDR2 SVGIG (reference sequence). CDR3 sequence: CAWGELTEAFF. The CDR3 region has the DNA TGTGCCTGGGGGGAGTTGACTGAAGCTTTTTTT. The full variable domain, completed using reference TRBV30 and TRBJ1-1, is SQTIHQWPATLVQPVGSPLSLECTVEGTSNPNLYWYRQAAGRGLQLLFYSVGIGQISSEVPQNLSASRPQDRQFILSSKKLLLSDSGFYLCAWGELTEAFFGQGTRLTVV.

V is TRBV30 and J is TRBJ1-1; D might be TRBD1 (5 bases). Per germline, CDR1 GTSNPN and CDR2 SVGIG (reference sequence). Trimming removed 3 bases from V and 8 bases from J, with 10 bases in between. The CDR3 runs 11 residues. The CDR3 protein is CAWSRTTEAFF. The CDR3 nucleotides read TGTGCCTGGAGCCGGACAACCGAAGCTTTCTTT.

This clone has only one observation. V gene TRBV11-3 combines with J gene TRBJ1-6; D might be TRBD1 (6 bases). Trimming pared 5 bases from V and 5 bases from J, leaving 13 bases between. The CDR3 covers 15 residues. The germline gives CDR1 SGHNT, CDR2 YENEEA. The CDR3 is CASSRGQGNNSPLHF. CDR3 nucleotide sequence: TGTGCCAGCAGCCGAGGGCAGGGGAATAATTCACCCCTCCACTTT.

The gene calls are TRBV11-3 and TRBJ2-5; 7 bases align to TRBD2. CDR1 SGHNT and CDR2 YENEEA come from the germline V gene. This CDR3 has 17 residues. V was clipped by 2 bases and J by 4 bases; unmatched bases: 13. The CDR3, as DNA: TGTGCCAGCAGCTTATGGGGAGGGGCGACCTCATTAGAGACCCAGTACTTC. This sequence encodes CASSLWGGATSLETQYF.

This clone was seen once. The chain employs TRBV18 and TRBJ1-3; D gene uncertain. This CDR3 is 16 amino acids long. Germline CDR1 is KGHSH and CDR2 is LQKENI. V shed 1 base and J shed 3 bases, with 13 bases lying between them. The CDR3 region is CASSPLLQNDGNTIYF. CDR3 nucleotides: TGTGCCAGCTCACCACTACTCCAGAATGATGGAAACACCATATATTTT.